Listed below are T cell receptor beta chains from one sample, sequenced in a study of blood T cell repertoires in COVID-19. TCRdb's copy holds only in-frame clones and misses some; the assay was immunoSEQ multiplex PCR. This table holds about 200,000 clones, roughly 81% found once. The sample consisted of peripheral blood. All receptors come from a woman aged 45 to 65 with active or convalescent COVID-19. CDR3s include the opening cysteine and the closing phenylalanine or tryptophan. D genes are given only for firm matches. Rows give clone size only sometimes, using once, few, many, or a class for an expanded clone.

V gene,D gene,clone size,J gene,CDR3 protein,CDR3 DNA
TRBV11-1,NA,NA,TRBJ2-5,CASSFAGLGYLETQYF,TGTGCCAGCAGCTTCGCAGGACTGGGGTACTTGGAGACCCAGTACTTC
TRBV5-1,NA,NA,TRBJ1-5,CASSLEQGSQPQHF,TGCGCCAGCAGCTTGGAACAGGGAAGTCAGCCCCAGCATTTT
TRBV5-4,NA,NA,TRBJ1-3,CASSLEATYGNTIYF,TGTGCCAGCAGCTTGGAGGCGACTTACGGAAACACCATATATTTT
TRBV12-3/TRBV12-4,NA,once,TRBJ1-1,CASSLQGITEAFF,TGTGCCAGCAGCTTACAGGGAATAACTGAAGCTTTCTTT
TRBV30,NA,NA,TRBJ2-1,CAVELRGNEQFF,TGTGCCGTAGAACTCCGGGGGAATGAGCAGTTCTTC
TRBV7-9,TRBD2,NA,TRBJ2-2,CASSSRTSGNTGELFF,TGTGCCAGCAGCTCTCGGACTAGCGGGAACACCGGGGAGCTGTTTTTT
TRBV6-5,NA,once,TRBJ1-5,CASGGYSNQPQHF,TGTGCCAGCGGGGGGTATAGCAATCAGCCCCAGCATTTT
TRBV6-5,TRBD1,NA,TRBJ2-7,CASRLGTGGYEQYF,TGTGCCAGCAGATTGGGGACAGGGGGCTACGAGCAGTACTTC
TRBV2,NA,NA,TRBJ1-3,CASSAKPSNSGNTIYF,TGTGCCAGCAGTGCCAAGCCCTCGAACTCTGGAAACACCATATATTTT
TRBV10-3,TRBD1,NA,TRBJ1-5,CAISEAGQGGQPQHF,TGTGCCATCAGTGAGGCGGGACAGGGGGGTCAGCCCCAGCATTTT
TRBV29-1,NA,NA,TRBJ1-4,CSAGAGYSEKLFF,TGCAGCGCTGGGGCAGGATATAGCGAAAAACTGTTTTTT
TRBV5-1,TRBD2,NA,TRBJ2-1,CASSLERGGYNEQFF,TGCGCCAGCAGCTTGGAGCGGGGGGGTTACAATGAGCAGTTCTTC
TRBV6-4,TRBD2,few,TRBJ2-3,CASSQLAGDTDTQYF,TGTGCCAGCAGCCAACTAGCGGGAGATACAGATACGCAGTATTTT
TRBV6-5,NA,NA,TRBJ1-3,CASSSRAGNTIYF,TGTGCCAGCAGCTCACGGGCTGGAAACACCATATATTTT
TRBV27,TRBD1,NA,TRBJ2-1,CASSFQGDEQFF,TGTGCCAGCAGTTTCCAGGGGGATGAGCAGTTCTTC
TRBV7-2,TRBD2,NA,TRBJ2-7,CASSLAFIEGLAHEQYF,TGTGCCAGCAGCTTAGCGTTTATAGAGGGACTAGCCCACGAGCAGTACTTC
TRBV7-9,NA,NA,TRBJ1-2,CASSLGQGTNYGYTF,TGTGCCAGCAGCTTAGGGCAGGGAACTAACTATGGCTACACCTTC
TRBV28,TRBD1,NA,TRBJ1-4,CATALDREEKLFF,TGTGCCACAGCACTGGACAGGGAAGAAAAACTGTTTTTT
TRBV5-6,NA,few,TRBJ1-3,CASSFYQTGSGNTIYF,TGTGCCAGCAGTTTCTACCAAACAGGGTCGGGAAACACCATATATTTT
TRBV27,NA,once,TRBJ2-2,CASSSPGHPANTGELFF,TGTGCCAGCAGTAGCCCGGGACACCCAGCGAACACCGGGGAGCTGTTTTTT
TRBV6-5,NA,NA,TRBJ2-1,CASRPGGYNEQFF,TGTGCCAGCAGGCCAGGGGGGTACAATGAGCAGTTCTTC
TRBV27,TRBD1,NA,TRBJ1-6,CASKTGNSPLHF,TGTGCCAGTAAGACAGGGAATTCACCCCTCCACTTT
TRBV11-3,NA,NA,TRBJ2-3,CASSLDGSTDTQYF,TGTGCCAGCAGCTTAGATGGTAGTACAGATACGCAGTATTTT
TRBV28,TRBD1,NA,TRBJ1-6,CASSIRTGQSRSPLHF,TGTGCCAGCAGTATCCGCACGGGACAGAGTCGTTCACCCCTCCACTTT
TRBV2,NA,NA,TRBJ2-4,CASRDRLKSIQYF,TGTGCCAGCAGAGACAGGCTTAAAAGCATTCAGTACTTC
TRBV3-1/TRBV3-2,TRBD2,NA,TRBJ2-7,CASSQEASGSLYEQYF,TGTGCCAGCAGCCAAGAAGCCAGCGGGAGCCTCTACGAGCAGTACTTC
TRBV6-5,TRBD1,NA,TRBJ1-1,CASSQTGTGGTEAFF,TGTGCCAGCAGTCAAACCGGGACAGGGGGCACTGAAGCTTTCTTT
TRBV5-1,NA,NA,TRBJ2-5,CASSLETGWTQYF,TGCGCCAGCAGCTTAGAAACAGGGTGGACCCAGTACTTC
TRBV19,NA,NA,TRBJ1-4,CASSIGQRANEKLFF,TGTGCCAGTAGTATAGGACAGCGGGCTAATGAAAAACTGTTTTTT
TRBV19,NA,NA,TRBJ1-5,CASSISSYSNQPQHF,TGTGCCAGTAGTATCTCCTCTTATAGCAATCAGCCCCAGCATTTT